These 3 T cell receptor beta chains were all obtained from the same sample, sequenced in a study of patients and donors after allogeneic stem cell transplantation. TCRdb reprocessed the RT-PCR reads with MiXCR, giving one entry per CDR3 protein. The sample holds about 88,000 distinct CDR3 sequences, around 49% seen once. Material: blood, either unsorted or a sorted T cell fraction (not recorded which). The receptors were gathered from a human donor who was either an allogeneic HSCT recipient or a stem cell or donor lymphocyte infusion donor (not recorded which). It is not recorded whose cells these are; they may come from a transplant donor.

This clonotype was observed a handful of times. The chain carries TRBV7-3 and TRBJ1-1, with D perhaps TRBD1 (6 bases). V was trimmed by 6 bases and J by 2 bases, leaving 10 bases between them. CDR1 is SGHTA and CDR2 is FQGTGA in the germline V gene. The CDR3 consists of 13 residues. DNA for the CDR3: TGTGCCAGCAGTTGGGACAAAAACACTGAAGCTTTCTTT. Its translation is CASSWDKNTEAFF.

The V call is TRBV7-2, the J call TRBJ2-5; D remains ambiguous. V was clipped by 2 bases and J by 9 bases, with 10 bases between them. The germline V gene has CDR1 SGHTA and CDR2 FQGNSA. The CDR3 contains 12 residues. CDR3 DNA sequence: TGTGCCAGCAGCTTATATGACATGGCCCAGTACTTC. This encodes CASSLYDMAQYF.

The chain is built from TRBV5-1 and TRBJ1-3; D is unresolved. Germline-derived CDR1 and CDR2 are SGHRS and YFSETQ. This CDR3 comprises 13 residues. Trimming cost V 3 bases and J 4 bases, with 8 bases left between them. The CDR3 nucleotides read TGCGCCAGCAGCTCGAAACCGGGAAACACCATATATTTT. Its protein product is CASSSKPGNTIYF.